The present T cell receptor beta chain was sequenced within a study of tumor and adjacent non-tumor tissue in lung cancer. Turning to the study itself: The cohort had roughly 11 adenocarcinoma, a couple of squamous cell and 1 small cell patients.

The CDR3 is 20 amino acids. The V and J ends lost 4 bases and 0 bases respectively, with 23 bases between them. The germline CDR1 and CDR2 sequences are SGHRS and YFSETQ. This sample's RNA came from whole unsorted tissue. This non-tumor lung sample came from over 3 cm beyond the tumor edge. Chemotherapy-naive patients with new lung cancer underwent thoracic surgery in China, August–late 2014. About this clonotype: What it binds is unknown. Since a much larger clone is just one base distant, this may be a read error. No conserved phenylalanine or tryptophan is present at the end of the CDR3, so a read error is the likely explanation.

Study results and limitations: Significantly higher TCR diversity was found in tumor than normal lung. In normal lung, the top 100 clones were significantly more dominant than in tumor.

TCRbeta libraries were built with three rounds of nested PCR, modified from ARM-PCR. TCRdb passed the multiplex PCR reads through MiXCR, listing each CDR3 protein once. The data contain tens of thousands of distinct CDR3 sequences, around 67% of them seen just once; the ten biggest clones take up 15% to 20%. The V call is TRBV5-1, the J call TRBJ2-6; no reliable D call. This sequence was found in a woman aged 40-49 years with non-small cell lung cancer. The sequenced material came from distant non-tumor lung tissue. In nucleotides, the CDR3 is TGCGCCAGCAGCCCGCTCGGTGTGTCAGGCACCCGCTCTGGGGCCAACGTCCTGACTTTA. It specifies CASSPLGVSGTRSGANVLTL.